The 11 T cell receptor beta chains given below trace back to one sample, sequenced in a study of blood T cell repertoires in COVID-19. Measured with immunoSEQ multiplex PCR; TCRdb has only the in-frame clones, and not every one. The data contain roughly 190,000 clones, approximately 89% of them singletons. Sequenced sample: PBMCs or T cells enriched from blood (not recorded which). The receptor set was obtained from a woman between 18 and 29 years old who had recovered from COVID-19.

The J gene is TRBJ2-2, the V gene TRBV16, with D unresolved. The CDR3 is 15 residues long. Between the trimmed V and J ends, which lost 1 base and 6 bases, there was a span of 12 bases. Germline CDR1 KGHSY, CDR2 FQNENV. The CDR3 is CASSQLAGTAGELFF. CDR3 nucleotides: TGTGCCAGCAGCCAATTGGCAGGAACCGCCGGGGAGCTGTTTTTT.

The chain carries TRBV9 and TRBJ2-7; 10 nucleotides agree with TRBD2. The CDR3 is made up of 15 amino acids. Per germline, CDR1 SGDLS and CDR2 YYNGEE. Trimming cost V 4 bases and J 2 bases; bases outside gene matches: 6. CDR3: CASSRTGTSAYEQYF. In DNA, the CDR3 is TGTGCCAGCAGCAGAACCGGGACTAGCGCCTACGAGCAGTACTTC.

This clone was detected once. CDR3 nucleotides: TGTGCCAGCTCACCTCCCGGCGGGCGCAATGAGCAGTTCTTC. It codes for CASSPPGGRNEQFF. The chain carries TRBV18 and TRBJ2-1, with D tentatively TRBD2 (5 bases). The V end was cut by 3 bases, the J end by 6 bases, with 12 bases between. Germline CDR1 and CDR2: KGHSH and LQKENI. The CDR3 contains 14 residues.

V is TRBV6-2 or TRBV6-3 and J is TRBJ2-1, with D hard to call. Trimming pared 4 bases from V and 6 bases from J, leaving 10 bases between. CDR3 length: 13 residues. Per germline, CDR1 MNHEY and CDR2 SVGEGT. The chain's CDR3 is CASSSPLSNEQFF. The DNA of the CDR3 is TGTGCCAGCAGTTCCCCCCTAAGCAATGAGCAGTTCTTC.

V and J are TRBV7-3 and TRBJ2-5; 13 bases are shared with TRBD2. The junction had 17 bases not matched to a gene; V was cut back by 5 bases and J by 5 bases. This CDR3 has 19 residues. Germline CDR1 reads SGHTA; CDR2 reads FQGTGA. The chain's CDR3 is CASSPYPRLAGGALETQYF. In nucleotides, the CDR3 is TGTGCCAGCAGCCCCTACCCTAGACTAGCGGGAGGAGCGTTGGAGACCCAGTACTTC.

This clone is a singleton in its sample. The CDR3 region is CASGRQGAVEKLFF. The DNA of the CDR3 is TGTGCCAGCGGACGACAGGGGGCAGTTGAAAAACTGTTTTTT. The chain couples TRBV2 to TRBJ1-4; TRBD1 matches at 10 bases. Germline loops: CDR1 SNHLY, CDR2 FYNNEI. CDR3 length equals 14 residues. The V segment lost 8 bases and the J segment 7 bases; nucleotides outside the gene matches: 7.

The chain employs TRBV7-8 and TRBJ2-2; 8 bases map to TRBD2. The CDR3 runs to 16 residues. Trimming cost V 5 bases and J 9 bases; bases outside gene matches: 14. Germline V gene lookup returns CDR1 SGHVS and CDR2 FQNEAQ. The CDR3: CASSISGTLRTWELFF. CDR3 coding DNA: TGTGCCAGCAGCATTAGCGGGACACTCCGGACCTGGGAGCTGTTTTTT.

The rearrangement links TRBV21-1 to TRBJ2-6; TRBD1 is the table's D call and was not checked against the DNA. TRBV21-1 is listed as a pseudogene. The CDR3 spans 17 residues. The CDR3, as DNA: TGTGCCAGCAGCAAGGAGCAGGGGCTCTCTGGGGCCAACGTCCTGACTTTC. Translated: CASSKEQGLSGANVLTF.

This chain connects TRBV7-2 to TRBJ2-7, with TRBD2 matching 11 bases. From germline, CDR1 is SGHTA and CDR2 FQGNSA. The trim removed 5 bases at V and 2 bases at J, leaving 5 bases unmatched. CDR3 length equals 15 residues. The CDR3 coding sequence is TGTGCCAGCAGCAGGACTAGCGGGTTCCCCTACGAGCAGTACTTC. Amino acids: CASSRTSGFPYEQYF.

The V call is TRBV5-3, the J call TRBJ2-7; possibly TRBD2 for D (6 bases). TRBV5-3 qualifies as an ORF whose function is uncertain. V gave up 7 bases and J gave up 2 bases, with 7 bases separating them. The CDR3 consists of 11 residues. CDR3 DNA sequence: TGTGCCAGAGGGGGGACCTACGAGCAGTACTTC. It is translated as CARGGTYEQYF.

The rearrangement joins TRBV7-9 to TRBJ2-5; D unresolved. Trimming pared 1 base from V and 1 base from J, leaving 10 bases between. CDR3 length: 15 amino acids. Germline CDR1 reads SEHNR; CDR2 reads FQNEAQ (reference sequence). The CDR3 loop reads CASSLVPQLQETQYF. In DNA form, the CDR3 reads TGTGCCAGCAGCTTAGTTCCCCAACTCCAAGAGACCCAGTACTTC.